The TCR beta chain described here comes from a study of shared clonotypes between healthy human individuals. Whole-study context: A few men and a couple of women, aged 18 to 49, were donors. Three plates each covered CD4 naive and memory; CD8 naive two, CD8 memory one. Study-level results: Read depth was anticipated to influence clonotype sharing among donors.

The assay was immunoSEQ multiplex PCR, and TCRdb's table has in-frame clones only and misses some. The table lists nearly 750,000 clones, about two thirds of them singletons. This clone came up a few times. Its antigen is unknown. The CDR3 sequence is 14 residues long. Germline V gene sequence: CDR1 SGHTA, CDR2 FQGNSA. V lost 1 base and J 8 bases, leaving 12 bases between the germline ends. Donors comprised only Caucasian adults living in Nashville, Tennessee. This clonotype originated in a young woman in good health. The chain combines TRBV7-2 with TRBJ2-4, with D uncertain. Source material: memory CD4+ T cells sorted from blood. Subset here: CD45RA-negative fraction. The CDR3 DNA follows: TGTGCCAGCAGCTTAGAATGGGGTGGGGACATTCAGTACTTC. Its translation: CASSLEWGGDIQYF.